These 30 T cell receptor beta chains share one sample of origin, sequenced in a study of response to subunit inactivated influenza vaccine. TCRdb used MiXCR to reprocess the RT-PCR reads, holding one entry per CDR3 protein. Of roughly 650,000 distinct CDR3 sequences listed, 15% to 18% are singletons. This specimen was PBMCs from blood, taken roughly 13 days after vaccination. These receptors were collected from a man aged 45-65 years who received an inactivated influenza vaccine.

In its sample, this clonotype was seen many times. V gene TRBV21-1 combines with J gene TRBJ2-7; the table's D call TRBD1 went unverified against the DNA. TRBV21-1 is reported as a pseudogene. The CDR3 runs to 17 residues. The CDR3 DNA reads as TGTGCCAGCAGCAAGTTACCACGGGACAGGAAGCTCTGGGAGCAGTACTTC. It encodes CASSKLPRDRKLWEQYF.

This clonotype has a count of ten or more. The V gene is TRBV4-2, the J gene TRBJ2-1; TRBD2 matches 8 bases. CDR1 is LGHNA and CDR2 is YNFKEQ in the germline V gene. The CDR3 is 16 residues long. V was clipped by 4 bases and J by 5 bases; unmatched bases: 10. The CDR3 nucleotides read TGTGCCAGCAGCCGGAACAGCGGGAGTTGGCACAATGAGCAGTTCTTC. Residues: CASSRNSGSWHNEQFF.

This chain uses TRBV14 with TRBJ2-7, with D hard to call. Germline CDR1 and CDR2: SGHDN and FVKESK. The length of the CDR3 is 12 residues. V lost 1 base and J lost 6, with 7 bases in between. In nucleotides, the CDR3 is TGTGCCAGCAGCCAAGCCTGGGGCGAGCAGTACTTC. Amino acids: CASSQAWGEQYF.

This chain joins TRBV4-2 and TRBJ2-7; TRBD2 matches 11 bases. In germline, CDR1 is LGHNA, CDR2 YNFKEQ. With V trimmed by 0 bases and J by 1 base, 11 bases remained unmatched. The CDR3 is 19 amino acids. Here the CDR3 DNA reads TGTGCCAGCAGCCAAGATGGGGGCCTAGCGGGAGGAACTTCCTACGAGCAGTACTTC. As protein: CASSQDGGLAGGTSYEQYF.

This clonotype was seen ten or more times. This chain uses TRBV29-1 with TRBJ2-5; tentative D call: TRBD2 (5 bases). The V end lost 2 bases, the J end lost 1 base, and 8 bases lay between the germline ends. CDR3 length equals 13 residues. Germline-derived CDR1 and CDR2 are SQVTM and ANQGSEA. The CDR3 region is CSVERRLQETQYF. The CDR3 nucleotides are TGCAGCGTTGAAAGGAGGCTCCAAGAGACCCAGTACTTC.

The chain employs TRBV10-1 and TRBJ2-7, with unresolved D. Germline V gene data show CDR1 as WNHNN and CDR2 as SYGVQD (reference sequence). V shed 2 bases and J shed 2 bases, with 10 bases lying between them. CDR3 size: 14 residues. Here the CDR3 DNA reads TGCGCCAGCAGTGAGGTATTCCGACCCTACGAGCAGTACTTC. It is translated as CASSEVFRPYEQYF.

This clonotype was counted a few times. The chain uses TRBV7-6 and TRBJ2-2, with no clear D. V lost 4 bases and J lost 3, with 9 bases in between. Germline CDR1 reads SGHVS; CDR2 reads FNYEAQ. The CDR3 spans 14 residues. The CDR3 loop reads CASSSRSDTGELFF. CDR3 bases: TGTGCCAGCAGCTCCCGTTCGGACACCGGGGAGCTGTTTTTT.

This clonotype turned up a few times. The rearrangement links TRBV29-1 to TRBJ1-5, with D possibly being TRBD1 (5 bases). Germline V gives CDR1 SQVTM, CDR2 ANQGSEA. V shed 6 bases and J shed 4 bases, with 10 bases lying between them. The CDR3 consists of 12 residues. CDR3 sequence (DNA): TGCAGCGTAGGGGAGGATAATCAGCCCCAGCATTTT. This encodes CSVGEDNQPQHF.

V gene TRBV4-1 combines with J gene TRBJ1-3, with a weak D call TRBD1 (6 bases). This CDR3 region has 15 residues. V was cut by 6 bases and J by 7 bases, with 19 bases left in between. Germline loops: CDR1 MGHRA, CDR2 YSYEKL. Here the CDR3 reads CASSPRDTSYNTIYF. In DNA, the CDR3 is TGCGCCAGCAGTCCACGGGACACCTCTTATAACACCATATATTTT.

This clonotype was seen more than once but under ten times. V usage is TRBV4-3 and J usage is TRBJ2-7; 7 bases line up with TRBD2. The V gene's germline CDR1 is LGHNA and CDR2 YSLEER. Trimming removed 0 bases from V and 2 bases from J; junction bases left unmatched: 7. The CDR3 is made up of 16 amino acids. The CDR3 DNA follows: TGCGCCAGCAGCCAAGATTGGCTAGCGGAAACCTACGAGCAGTACTTC. It encodes CASSQDWLAETYEQYF.

The J gene is TRBJ2-5, the V gene TRBV5-4, with TRBD1 as a possible D gene (8 bases). Trimming cost V 4 bases and J 5 bases, with 18 bases left between them. Germline-derived CDR1 and CDR2 are SGHNT and YYREEE (reference sequence). CDR3 size: 15 residues. The CDR3 nucleotides read TGTGCCAGCAGCCCAGACAGGGGAGGGGGGGAGACCCAGTACTTC. This codes for CASSPDRGGGETQYF.

The chain recombines TRBV10-2 with TRBJ2-2; 7 bases line up with TRBD1. V lost 8 bases to trimming and J lost 1 base; unmatched junction nucleotides: 4. Germline values: CDR1 WSHSY, CDR2 SAAADI. The CDR3 runs 14 residues. The CDR3 sequence: CASEGGRNTGELFF. The CDR3 nucleotides read TGCGCCAGCGAAGGGGGCCGGAACACCGGGGAGCTGTTTTTT.

V usage is TRBV4-1 and J usage is TRBJ1-2; tentatively, D is TRBD1 (6 bases). CDR3 length: 14 residues. Germline-derived CDR1 and CDR2 are MGHRA and YSYEKL. Between the trimmed V and J ends, which lost 0 bases and 6 bases, there was a span of 11 bases. The CDR3 DNA follows: TGCGCCAGCAGCCAAGACCCGGCAGGGGATGGCTACACCTTC. This encodes CASSQDPAGDGYTF.

The V and J genes are TRBV4-3 and TRBJ2-1; 8 bases fit TRBD1. The germline V gene has CDR1 LGHNA and CDR2 YSLEER. V lost 3 bases to trimming and J lost 6 bases; unmatched junction nucleotides: 4. The CDR3 runs to 14 residues. The DNA for the CDR3 is TGCGCCAGCAGCCAGGACAGGGCCCGCAATGAGCAGTTCTTC. Translated: CASSQDRARNEQFF.

This clonotype was counted only a few times. V and J are TRBV12-3 or TRBV12-4 and TRBJ1-5; D is perhaps TRBD1 (5 bases). This CDR3 region has 12 residues. The V gene lost 6 bases and the J gene lost 9 bases, with 12 bases spanning the gap. DNA of the CDR3: TGTGCCAGCAGGGACACCTCGGGGCCCCAGCATTTT. It codes for CASRDTSGPQHF.

The chain links TRBV6-5 to TRBJ1-2, with D perhaps matching TRBD1 (6 bases). Germline-derived CDR1 and CDR2 are MNHEY and SVGAGI. The V gene lost 7 bases and the J gene lost 8 bases, with 14 bases spanning the gap. The CDR3 runs to 12 residues. CDR3 bases: TGTGCCAGCACATCACAGGGTGGCGGCTACACCTTC. This sequence encodes CASTSQGGGYTF.

This chain links TRBV7-2 with TRBJ2-1; 13 bases match TRBD2. CDR1 is SGHTA, CDR2 FQGNSA, per germline. With V trimmed by 1 base and J by 9 bases, 3 bases remained unmatched. CDR3 size: 15 residues. The CDR3: CASSLEGLAGVEQFF. The CDR3 DNA is TGTGCCAGCAGCTTAGAAGGACTAGCGGGAGTTGAGCAGTTCTTC.

This clonotype was observed a few times. J is TRBJ2-7 and V is TRBV5-6; D is unresolved. This CDR3 has 14 amino acids. Germline V gene sequence: CDR1 SGHDT, CDR2 YYEEEE. Trimming removed 2 bases from V and 4 bases from J, with 13 bases in between. The CDR3 loop is CASSLTGNRYEQYF. Written as DNA, the CDR3 is TGTGCCAGCAGCTTAACTGGGAATAGGTACGAGCAGTACTTC.

This clonotype was recorded many times. The chain carries TRBV18 and TRBJ1-4; no firm D call. The CDR3 consists of 14 residues. V gave up 1 base and J gave up 1 base, with 4 bases separating them. From germline, CDR1 is KGHSH and CDR2 LQKENI. The CDR3 loop is CASSPQETNEKLFF. Written as DNA, the CDR3 is TGTGCCAGCTCACCACAGGAAACTAATGAAAAACTGTTTTTT.

This clonotype turned up a few times. CDR3 DNA: TGTGCCAGCAGCACCCTGGGACAGGGCTACAATGAGCAGTTCTTC. Translating it yields CASSTLGQGYNEQFF. The chain recombines TRBV7-9 with TRBJ2-1; 9 bases are a match to TRBD1. In germline, CDR1 is SEHNR, CDR2 FQNEAQ (reference sequence). CDR3 size: 15 residues. V was clipped by 5 bases and J by 3 bases; unmatched bases: 5.

This sequence joins TRBV18 and TRBJ1-1; tentative D call: TRBD1 (5 bases). Deletions cut 0 bases from V and 4 bases from J, with 9 bases between. The CDR3 extends over 14 amino acids. The germline gives CDR1 KGHSH, CDR2 LQKENI. The DNA of the CDR3 is TGTGCCAGCTCACCACCAGTGGGGGTCACTGAAGCTTTCTTT. Protein product: CASSPPVGVTEAFF.

This clonotype was counted only a few times. This chain joins TRBV20-1 and TRBJ2-1; 9 bases are shared with TRBD2. Germline V gene data show CDR1 as DFQATT and CDR2 as SNEGSKA (reference sequence). The trim removed 0 bases at V and 0 bases at J, leaving 6 bases unmatched. This CDR3 spans 17 amino acids. The CDR3 region is CSARDLTSGSSYNEQFF. The CDR3 region has the DNA TGCAGTGCTAGAGATCTGACTAGCGGAAGCTCCTACAATGAGCAGTTCTTC.

CDR3 bases: TGTGCCAGCAGCTCCCCTCTGGAGTACCAAGAGACCCAGTACTTC. It encodes CASSSPLEYQETQYF. V gene TRBV11-2 combines with J gene TRBJ2-5; D not resolved. V dropped 4 bases and J dropped 0 bases, with 12 bases sitting between them. The CDR3 covers 15 residues. The germline CDR1 and CDR2 sequences are SGHAT and FQNNGV.

This chain uses TRBV30 with TRBJ2-7; 11 positions match TRBD1. The CDR3 totals 13 residues. Germline loops: CDR1 GTSNPN, CDR2 SVGIG (reference sequence). V shed 7 bases, J shed 4 bases, and the junction held 6 bases outside the gene matches. DNA for the CDR3: TGTGCCTTAAAGGGACAGGGGGGGTACGAGCAGTACTTC. It codes for CALKGQGGYEQYF. Based on the CDR3 plus reference TRBV30 and TRBJ2-7, the full variable domain is SQTIHQWPATLVQPVGSPLSLECTVEGTSNPNLYWYRQAAGRGLQLLFYSVGIGQISSEVPQNLSASRPQDRQFILSSKKLLLSDSGFYLCALKGQGGYEQYFGPGTRLTVT.

The V and J genes are TRBV6-5 and TRBJ2-5, with 8 positions matching TRBD2. The CDR3 loop spans 16 amino acids. The germline gives CDR1 MNHEY, CDR2 SVGAGI. V shed 2 bases and J 5 bases; nucleotides not matched to a gene: 10. CDR3 DNA sequence: TGTGCCAGCAGTTACACGGGGCGGGGGGCCGTGGAGACCCAGTACTTC. It specifies CASSYTGRGAVETQYF.

The chain uses TRBV6-1 and TRBJ2-3; 7 bases are a match to TRBD2. Germline V gene data show CDR1 as MNHNS and CDR2 as SASEGT. The ends lost 8 bases at V and 3 bases at J; junction bases unmatched: 8. This CDR3 comprises 14 residues. CDR3 region: CASLRGVTTDTQYF. CDR3 coding DNA: TGTGCCAGCCTCCGGGGGGTTACGACAGATACGCAGTATTTT.

This clonotype was detected a few times. The chain combines TRBV9 with TRBJ2-1; D unresolved. The V end lost 4 bases, the J end lost 5 bases, and 7 bases lay between the germline ends. The CDR3 is 12 residues long. Germline V lookup: CDR1 SGDLS, CDR2 YYNGEE. The CDR3 here is CASSIRNNEQFF. As DNA, the CDR3 is TGTGCCAGCAGCATACGCAACAATGAGCAGTTCTTC.

In its sample, this clonotype ranks as medium-sized. The V and J genes are TRBV7-9 and TRBJ2-1, with 7 bases matching TRBD1. Germline V lookup: CDR1 SEHNR, CDR2 FQNEAQ (reference sequence). With 6 bases clipped from V and 2 bases from J, the junction kept 7 bases outside the gene matches. The length of the CDR3 is 15 residues. CDR3 sequence reads: CASSLGQGAYNEQFF. The CDR3, as DNA: TGTGCCAGCAGTTTGGGGCAGGGGGCCTACAATGAGCAGTTCTTC.

The gene calls are TRBV14 and TRBJ2-7; the D gene could be TRBD1 or TRBD2 (5 bases each). The germline V gene has CDR1 SGHDN and CDR2 FVKESK. Trimming took off 2 bases at V and 7 bases at J, with 15 bases between the two ends. CDR3 length: 14 residues. CDR3 in DNA: TGTGCCAGCAGCCAATTCCTCGGGGCTGGGGAGCAGTACTTC. Its translation is CASSQFLGAGEQYF.

The chain has TRBV7-8 and TRBJ2-3, with 9 bases lining up with TRBD2. Unmatched junction bases numbered 23, after V lost 2 bases and J lost 8 bases. Germline CDR1 SGHVS, CDR2 FQNEAQ. The CDR3 has 20 residues. CDR3 in DNA: TGTGCCAGCAGCTTACTTATTGGCGGCTCCGAGCGGGAGGTCGGGGGTACGCAGTATTTT. Translated, it gives CASSLLIGGSEREVGGTQYF.